This T cell receptor (beta chain) was recorded in a study of T cell responses to AZD1222 COVID-19 vaccine. The V gene's germline CDR1 is LNHNV and CDR2 YYDKDF (reference sequence). The CDR3 contains 17 residues. Trimming left V 0 bases short and J 2 bases short, with 15 bases between. Using immunoSEQ multiplex PCR, the repertoire was profiled, and TCRdb retains in-frame clones only, with some absent. The sample lists about 88,000 clones, about 90% occurring once. The input for sequencing was peripheral blood, taken on day 0 of MenACWY control vaccination. The chain couples TRBV15 to TRBJ2-3, with D possibly being TRBD2 (6 bases). This TCR was recovered from an adult in good health. The CDR3 region is CATSRDQVAAATDTQYF. The DNA of the CDR3 is TGTGCCACCAGCAGAGATCAGGTAGCGGCAGCCACAGATACGCAGTATTTT.